This TCR beta chain derives from a study of patients and donors after allogeneic stem cell transplantation. TCRdb re-called the RT-PCR reads with MiXCR, one entry per CDR3 protein. The top ten clones hold about 7% of a sample with about 410,000 distinct CDR3 sequences, 15% to 20% of them seen once. There are 15 residues in the CDR3. Trimming pared 4 bases from V and 6 bases from J, leaving 20 bases between. Germline CDR1 and CDR2: SGHRS and YFSETQ. This TCR came from a human donor who was either an allogeneic HSCT recipient or a stem cell or donor lymphocyte infusion donor (not recorded which). It is not recorded whose cells these are; they may come from a transplant donor. The sample comprised blood, either unsorted or a sorted T cell fraction (not recorded which). The rearrangement uses TRBV5-1 and TRBJ2-7; possible D gene TRBD1, 6 bases. This chain's CDR3 is CASSVASRTDSEQYF. The CDR3 nucleotides are TGCGCCAGCAGCGTGGCCTCCCGGACAGATTCCGAGCAGTACTTC.